This T cell receptor beta chain was recovered during a study of shared clonotypes between healthy human individuals. Positive CCR7 selection of CD45RO-negative cells yielded the naive CD8 cells, and terminally differentiated effector memory CD45RA+ cells were excluded. Study-level findings and limits: Compared with clonotypes that all four donors shared, non-shared clonotypes had lower generation probabilities.

From germline, CDR1 is SEHNR and CDR2 FQNEAQ (reference sequence). The CDR3 has 16 residues. The V segment lost 2 bases and the J segment 1 base; nucleotides outside the gene matches: 3. A word on this clone: The antigen remains undetermined.

TCRdb's copy holds only in-frame clones and misses some; the assay was immunoSEQ multiplex PCR. The top ten clones hold under 1.5% of a sample with around 2,100,000 clones, approximately 94% of them seen once. The TCR comes from a man aged 18 to 30 in good health. The V gene is TRBV7-9, the J gene TRBJ2-2; 8 bases match TRBD1. Source material: naive CD8+ T cells sorted from blood. CDR3 DNA sequence: TGTGCCAGCAGCTTAACTACAGGGGGGAACACCGGGGAGCTGTTTTTT. It encodes CASSLTTGGNTGELFF. The entire variable domain, with the rest obtained from reference TRBV7-9 and TRBJ2-2, is as follows: DTGVSQNPRHKITKRGQNVTFRCDPISEHNRLYWYRQTLGQGPEFLTYFQNEAQLEKSRLLSDRFSAERPKGSFSTLEIQRTEQGDSAMYLCASSLTTGGNTGELFFGEGSRLTVL.